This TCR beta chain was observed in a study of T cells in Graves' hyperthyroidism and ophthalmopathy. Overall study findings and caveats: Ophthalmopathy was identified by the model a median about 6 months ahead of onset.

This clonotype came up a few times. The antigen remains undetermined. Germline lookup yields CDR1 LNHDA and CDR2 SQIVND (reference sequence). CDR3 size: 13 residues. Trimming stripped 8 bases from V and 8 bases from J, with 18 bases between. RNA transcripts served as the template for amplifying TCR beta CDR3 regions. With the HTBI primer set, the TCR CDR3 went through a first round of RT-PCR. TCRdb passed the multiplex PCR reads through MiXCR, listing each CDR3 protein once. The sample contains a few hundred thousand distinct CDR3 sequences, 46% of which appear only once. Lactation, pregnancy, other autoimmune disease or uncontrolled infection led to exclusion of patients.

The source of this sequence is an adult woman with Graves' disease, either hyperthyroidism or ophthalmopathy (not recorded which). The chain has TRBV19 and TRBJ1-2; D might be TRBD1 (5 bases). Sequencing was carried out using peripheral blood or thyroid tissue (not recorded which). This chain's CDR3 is CASYDSPSAGYTF. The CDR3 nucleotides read TGTGCCAGTTACGACAGTCCCTCCGCGGGCTACACCTTC.